This T cell receptor (beta chain) was captured by sequencing in a study of T cell changes during pregnancy in multiple sclerosis. V lost 1 base and J lost 11, with 21 bases in between. CDR1 and CDR2 (germline): SGHTA, FQGNSA. This CDR3 has 15 residues. Here immunoSEQ multiplex PCR was the method, and the copy in TCRdb shows in-frame clones only, minus some. The sample contains fewer than 110,000 clones, approximately 90% of which appear only once. The rearrangement joins TRBV7-2 to TRBJ2-7; tentative D call: TRBD2 (7 bases). Sequenced here: peripheral blood, sampled after pregnancy. The sequence was obtained from a female donor with multiple sclerosis, enrolled in a pregnancy study. The DNA of the CDR3 is TGTGCCAGCAGCTTAGTGGGGGGGCGCCGCGGACGCGAGTACTTC. It translates to CASSLVGGRRGREYF. Together with reference TRBV7-2 and TRBJ2-7, the CDR3 gives the full variable domain: GAGVSQSPSNKVTEKGKDVELRCDPISGHTALYWYRQSLGQGLEFLIYFQGNSAPDKSGLPSDRFSAERTGGSVSTLTIQRTQQEDSAVYLCASSLVGGRRGREYFGPGTRLTVT.